Below, 21 T cell receptor beta chains from the same sample are listed, as sequenced in a study of early T cells in non-severe SARS-CoV-2 infection. TCRdb passed the 5' RACE reads through MiXCR, listing each CDR3 protein once. The table has some 54,000 distinct CDR3 sequences, approximately 11% seen once. Sequencing used whole blood. Receptors were obtained from an adult who was a healthcare worker with PCR-confirmed SARS-CoV-2 infection or an uninfected control (not recorded which).

This chain links TRBV6-2 or TRBV6-3 with TRBJ2-1; maybe TRBD2 (5 bases). The germline gives CDR1 MNHEY, CDR2 SVGEGT. The CDR3 sequence is 15 residues long. The V and J ends lost 6 bases and 0 bases respectively, with 12 bases between them. The CDR3 region has the DNA TGTGCCAGCAGCATAGCGCTATCCTCCTACAATGAGCAGTTCTTC. Translated, it gives CASSIALSSYNEQFF.

V gene TRBV11-2 combines with J gene TRBJ2-1, with D perhaps matching TRBD2 (6 bases). V lost 5 bases and J 0 bases, leaving 20 bases between the germline ends. The CDR3 covers 18 residues. Germline V gives CDR1 SGHAT, CDR2 FQNNGV. This CDR3 is CASSRTPGVSFSYNEQFF. CDR3 DNA: TGTGCCAGCAGCCGAACGCCGGGAGTCTCCTTCTCCTACAATGAGCAGTTCTTC.

The chain links TRBV28 to TRBJ2-3; D may correspond to TRBD1 or TRBD2 (6 bases each). Germline CDR1 and CDR2: MDHEN and SYDVKM. The germline V and J ends were trimmed by 7 bases and 4 bases, with 12 bases remaining between them. This CDR3 is built from 13 residues. CDR3 residues: CASTNGGPDTQYF. The CDR3 DNA sequence: TGTGCCAGCACAAATGGGGGGCCAGATACGCAGTATTTT.

This clonotype was counted a few times. The chain carries TRBV25-1 and TRBJ2-1; TRBD2 matches at 9 bases. Trimming cost V 6 bases and J 9 bases; bases outside gene matches: 9. The CDR3 sequence is 14 residues long. Looked up from germline, CDR1 is MGHDK and CDR2 is SYGVNS. The DNA of the CDR3 is TGTGCCAGCAGCGGCGGGAGGGTTATTACTGAGCAGTTCTTC. Its protein is CASSGGRVITEQFF.

In its sample, this clonotype was seen a few times. V gene TRBV19 combines with J gene TRBJ2-7; D unclear. Looked up from germline, CDR1 is LNHDA and CDR2 is SQIVND (reference sequence). With 1 base removed from V and 2 bases from J, the gap between germline ends came to 9 bases. The CDR3 extends over 14 amino acids. The CDR3 is CASSIGGRTYEQYF. The CDR3 region has the DNA TGTGCCAGTAGTATAGGGGGTAGAACCTACGAGCAGTACTTC.

This clonotype has ten or more counts. The chain employs TRBV10-3 and TRBJ2-7, with a possible D match to TRBD1 (6 bases). Trimming pared 11 bases from V and 2 bases from J, leaving 16 bases between. CDR3 length equals 13 residues. The V gene's germline CDR1 is ENHRY and CDR2 SYGVKD. Written as DNA, the CDR3 is TGTGCCGCCCAGGCAGCAGGGGCCTACGAGCAGTACTTC. Translating it yields CAAQAAGAYEQYF.

The genes are TRBV12-3 or TRBV12-4 and TRBJ1-1; no definite D call. V lost 6 bases and J 3 bases, leaving 11 bases between the germline ends. The CDR3 runs 13 residues. CDR3 loop: CASSTRPDTEAFF. For the CDR3, the DNA is TGTGCCAGCAGCACCCGACCGGACACTGAAGCTTTCTTT.

V gene TRBV5-1 combines with J gene TRBJ1-2; 9 bases are shared with TRBD1. With V trimmed by 0 bases and J by 8 bases, 5 bases remained unmatched. Germline CDR1 SGHRS, CDR2 YFSETQ. The CDR3 runs 14 residues. The CDR3 bases are TGCGCCAGCAGCTTGGCCGGACAGGGGCCAGGCTACACCTTC. Amino acids: CASSLAGQGPGYTF.

This clonotype was seen at least ten times. This chain links TRBV20-1 with TRBJ2-3; D is perhaps TRBD1 (6 bases). Trimming cost V 6 bases and J 6 bases, with 16 bases left between them. CDR3 length: 13 amino acids. In germline, CDR1 is DFQATT, CDR2 SNEGSKA (reference sequence). The CDR3 sequence: CSANLQGRDTQYF. The CDR3 nucleotides are TGCAGTGCAAACCTACAGGGTAGGGATACGCAGTATTTT.

This clonotype was detected ten times or more. The chain couples TRBV4-3 to TRBJ2-5; 9 bases agree with TRBD2. Germline V CDR1 and CDR2: LGHNA, YSLEER. V shed 1 base and J 0 bases; nucleotides not matched to a gene: 3. The CDR3 spans 16 residues. The CDR3 region has the DNA TGCGCCAGCAGCCAAGTTCTAGCGGGGAACCAAGAGACCCAGTACTTC. Protein sequence: CASSQVLAGNQETQYF.

This clonotype was seen at least ten times. The chain joins TRBV7-9 to TRBJ2-3; 13 nucleotides align to TRBD2. Germline values: CDR1 SEHNR, CDR2 FQNEAQ (reference sequence). Germline trimming cut 10 bases from V and 4 bases from J; bases unmatched to any gene: 5. The CDR3 runs to 14 residues. CDR3 nucleotide sequence: TGTGCCATTCCACTAGCGGGAGGGGCAGATACGCAGTATTTT. Amino acid sequence: CAIPLAGGADTQYF. Based on the CDR3 plus reference TRBV7-9 and TRBJ2-3, the full variable domain is DTGVSQNPRHKITKRGQNVTFRCDPISEHNRLYWYRQTLGQGPEFLTYFQNEAQLEKSRLLSDRFSAERPKGSFSTLEIQRTEQGDSAMYLCAIPLAGGADTQYFGPGTRLTVL.

The chain is built from TRBV9 and TRBJ1-1, with a weak D call TRBD1 (5 bases). Germline CDR1 reads SGDLS; CDR2 reads YYNGEE. V lost 1 base and J lost 1, with 8 bases in between. This CDR3 has 14 amino acids. CDR3 bases: TGTGCCAGCAGCGTAAGCAGGGCGAACACTGAAGCTTTCTTT. As protein: CASSVSRANTEAFF.

As to this clonotype: A read error is possible here, since a much larger clone lies one base away. This sequence joins TRBV28 and TRBJ1-5; possibly TRBD1 for D (5 bases). V shed 6 bases and J shed 4 bases, with 13 bases lying between them. Germline V gene data show CDR1 as MDHEN and CDR2 as SYDVKM. The CDR3 extends over 14 amino acids. This CDR3 is CASRPGRQNQPQHF. CDR3 DNA sequence: TGTGCCAGCAGACCAGGGCGACAAAATCAGCCCCAGCATTTT.

This clonotype came up a few times. The chain has TRBV27 and TRBJ2-1, with TRBD2 as a possible D gene (5 bases). This CDR3 comprises 14 residues. With 5 bases removed from V and 3 bases from J, the gap between germline ends came to 11 bases. CDR1 MNHEY and CDR2 SMNVEV come from the germline V gene (reference sequence). The CDR3 coding sequence is TGTGCCAGCAGTGCCACTAGTTACTACAATGAGCAGTTCTTC. Translated, it gives CASSATSYYNEQFF.

J is TRBJ1-1 and V is TRBV29-1; possible D gene TRBD1, 6 bases. This CDR3 is built from 12 residues. V dropped 5 bases and J dropped 3 bases, with 10 bases sitting between them. The germline CDR1 and CDR2 sequences are SQVTM and ANQGSEA. This CDR3 reads CSVKQGDTEAFF. For the CDR3, the DNA is TGCAGCGTTAAACAGGGCGACACTGAAGCTTTCTTT.

Concerning this clonotype itself: The limits of the CDR3 on the DNA are not certain, so only TCRdb's listed CDR3 is given. The chain is built from TRBV11-2 and TRBJ2-2. Per the germline V gene, CDR1 is SGHAT and CDR2 is FQNNGV. Both ends counted, the CDR3 spans 13 residues. The CDR3 is CASSLERTGSCFF.

In this sample, this clonotype turned up a few times. This chain joins TRBV7-3 and TRBJ2-4; D not certain. This CDR3 is built from 12 residues. CDR1 and CDR2 from the germline V gene are SGHTA and FQGTGA. V was clipped by 5 bases and J by 8 bases, with 10 bases between them. Written as DNA, the CDR3 is TGTGCCAGCAGCCTCCCTTCGGACATTCAGTACTTC. Translated, it gives CASSLPSDIQYF.

In its sample, this clonotype was seen a few times. V is TRBV4-1 and J is TRBJ2-1, with TRBD2 matching over 13 bases. Germline assignment: CDR1 MGHRA and CDR2 YSYEKL. The ends lost 3 bases at V and 9 bases at J; junction bases unmatched: 11. CDR3 length: 17 residues. The chain's CDR3 is CASSHLWTSGSKSEQFF. In DNA form, the CDR3 reads TGCGCCAGCAGCCACCTTTGGACTAGCGGGAGTAAAAGTGAGCAGTTCTTC.

This clonotype showed up many times. This chain uses TRBV11-2 with TRBJ1-1; 8 bases are shared with TRBD1. The CDR3 is made up of 14 amino acids. In germline, CDR1 is SGHAT, CDR2 FQNNGV. J was trimmed by 3 bases and V by 5 bases; bases with no gene match: 5. In DNA, the CDR3 is TGTGCCAGCAGCCAGGGACAGGCGGACACTGAAGCTTTCTTT. Encoded protein: CASSQGQADTEAFF. The full variable domain, its missing parts supplied by reference TRBV11-2 and TRBJ1-1, is EAGVAQSPRYKIIEKRQSVAFWCNPISGHATLYWYQQILGQGPKLLIQFQNNGVVDDSQLPKDRFSAERLKGVDSTLKIQPAKLEDSAVYLCASSQGQADTEAFFGQGTRLTVV.

In this sample, this clonotype turned up many times. The DNA for the CDR3 is TGCAGTGCTAGCTCCTCGTTTGAGGGTGCCGGGGAGCTGTTTTTT. It codes for CSASSSFEGAGELFF. The chain is built from TRBV20-1 and TRBJ2-2, with a weak D call TRBD2 (5 bases). The V gene lost 3 bases and the J gene lost 6 bases, with 17 bases spanning the gap. Germline V gene sequence: CDR1 DFQATT, CDR2 SNEGSKA (reference sequence). The CDR3 loop spans 15 amino acids.

The chain employs TRBV20-1 and TRBJ2-1, with a weak D call TRBD2 (5 bases). Germline V gene lookup returns CDR1 DFQATT and CDR2 SNEGSKA (reference sequence). V lost 2 bases and J lost 4, with 18 bases in between. The length of the CDR3 is 16 residues. The CDR3 loop reads CSARLPNRGTYNEQFF. CDR3 nucleotides: TGCAGTGCTAGATTACCAAACCGGGGTACATACAATGAGCAGTTCTTC.